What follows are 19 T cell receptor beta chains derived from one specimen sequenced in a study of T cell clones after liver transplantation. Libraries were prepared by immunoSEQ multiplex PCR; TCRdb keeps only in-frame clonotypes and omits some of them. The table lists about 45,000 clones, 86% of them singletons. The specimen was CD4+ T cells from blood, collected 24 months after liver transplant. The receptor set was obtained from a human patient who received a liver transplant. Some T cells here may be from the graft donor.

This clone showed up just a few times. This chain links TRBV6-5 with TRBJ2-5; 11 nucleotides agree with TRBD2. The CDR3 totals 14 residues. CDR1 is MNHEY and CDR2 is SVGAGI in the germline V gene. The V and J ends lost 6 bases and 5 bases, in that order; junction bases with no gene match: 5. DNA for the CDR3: TGTGCCAGCAGGAGACTAGCGGGGCAGGAGACCCAGTACTTC. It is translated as CASRRLAGQETQYF.

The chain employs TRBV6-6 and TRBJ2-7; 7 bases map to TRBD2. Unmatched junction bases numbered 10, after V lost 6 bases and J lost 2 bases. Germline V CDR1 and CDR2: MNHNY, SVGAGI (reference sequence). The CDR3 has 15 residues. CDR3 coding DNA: TGTGCCAGCAGCCGCGGGGGTAGCGGCACCTACGAGCAGTACTTC. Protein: CASSRGGSGTYEQYF.

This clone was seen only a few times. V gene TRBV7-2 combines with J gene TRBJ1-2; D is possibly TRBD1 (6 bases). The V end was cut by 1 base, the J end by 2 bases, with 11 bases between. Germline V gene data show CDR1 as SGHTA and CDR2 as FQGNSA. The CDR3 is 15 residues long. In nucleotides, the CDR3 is TGTGCCAGCAGCTTAGACAGGGCAACCAACTATGGCTACACCTTC. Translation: CASSLDRATNYGYTF.

CDR3 bases: TGTGCCAGCAGCTCCGCGGGGGCAAGAAGGCGCGGCACCGGGGAGCTGTTTTTT. Its protein product is CASSSAGARRRGTGELFF. The rearrangement links TRBV7-2 to TRBJ2-2; weak D call: TRBD2 (7 bases). The CDR3 runs 18 residues. CDR1 and CDR2 (germline): SGHTA, FQGNSA. V gave up 4 bases and J gave up 4 bases, with 22 bases separating them.

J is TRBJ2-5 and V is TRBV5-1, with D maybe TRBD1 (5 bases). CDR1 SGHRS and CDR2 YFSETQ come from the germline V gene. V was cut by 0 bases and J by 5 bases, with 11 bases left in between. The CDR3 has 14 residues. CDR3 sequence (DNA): TGCGCCAGCAGCTTGGGAAGGGGCGGCGAGACCCAGTACTTC. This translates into CASSLGRGGETQYF.

For the CDR3, the DNA is TGTGCCAGCAGTTCTCGATCTAGCACAGATACGCAGTATTTT. Amino acids: CASSSRSSTDTQYF. The chain uses TRBV27 and TRBJ2-3; D is unclear. CDR3 length equals 14 residues. V lost 4 bases, J lost 0 bases, and 8 bases lay in between. Germline V lookup: CDR1 MNHEY, CDR2 SMNVEV (reference sequence).

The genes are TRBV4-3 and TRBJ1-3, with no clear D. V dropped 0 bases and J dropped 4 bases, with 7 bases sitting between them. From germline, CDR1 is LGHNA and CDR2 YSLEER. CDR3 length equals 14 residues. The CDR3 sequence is CASSQESTGNTIYF. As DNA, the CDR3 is TGCGCCAGCAGCCAAGAATCGACAGGAAACACCATATATTTT.

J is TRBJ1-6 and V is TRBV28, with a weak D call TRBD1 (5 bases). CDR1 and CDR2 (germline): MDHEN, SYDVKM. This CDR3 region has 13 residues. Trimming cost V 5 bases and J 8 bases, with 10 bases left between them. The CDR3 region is CASSPDSHSPLHF. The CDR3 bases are TGTGCCAGCAGTCCCGACAGTCATTCACCCCTCCACTTT.

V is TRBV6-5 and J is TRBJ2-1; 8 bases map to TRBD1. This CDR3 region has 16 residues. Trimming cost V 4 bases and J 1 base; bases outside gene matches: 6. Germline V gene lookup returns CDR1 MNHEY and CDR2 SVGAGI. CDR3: CASSSWTGSSYNEQFF. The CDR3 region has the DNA TGTGCCAGCAGTTCCTGGACAGGGAGTTCCTACAATGAGCAGTTCTTC.

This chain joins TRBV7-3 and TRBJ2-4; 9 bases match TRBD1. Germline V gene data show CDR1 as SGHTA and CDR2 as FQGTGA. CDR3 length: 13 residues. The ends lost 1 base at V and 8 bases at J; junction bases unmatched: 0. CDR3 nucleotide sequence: TGTGCCAGCAGCTTAAGACAGGGGGACATTCAGTACTTC. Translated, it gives CASSLRQGDIQYF.

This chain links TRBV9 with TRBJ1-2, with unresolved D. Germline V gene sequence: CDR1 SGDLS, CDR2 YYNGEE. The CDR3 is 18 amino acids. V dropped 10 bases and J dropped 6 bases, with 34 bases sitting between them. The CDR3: CAGQAGPLVVCGQHGYTF. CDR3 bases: TGTGCCGGTCAAGCGGGTCCCTTGGTGGTCTGCGGGCAACATGGCTACACCTTC.

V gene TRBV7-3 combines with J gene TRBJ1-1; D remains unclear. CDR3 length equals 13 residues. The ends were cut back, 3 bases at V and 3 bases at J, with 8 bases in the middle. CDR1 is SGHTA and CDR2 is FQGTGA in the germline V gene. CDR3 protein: CASSFALDTEAFF. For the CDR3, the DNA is TGTGCCAGCAGCTTTGCCCTGGACACTGAAGCTTTCTTT.

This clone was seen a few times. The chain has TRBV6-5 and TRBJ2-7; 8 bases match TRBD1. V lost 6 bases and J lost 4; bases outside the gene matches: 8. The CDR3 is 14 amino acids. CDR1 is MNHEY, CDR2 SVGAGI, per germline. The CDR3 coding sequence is TGTGCCAGCAGCGGCGACAGGGGACCTTACGAGCAGTACTTC. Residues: CASSGDRGPYEQYF.

Here the CDR3 reads CASSQRKAGGGKLNTGELFF. The CDR3, as DNA: TGCGCCAGCAGCCAAAGGAAGGCTGGAGGGGGCAAGCTCAACACCGGGGAGCTGTTTTTT. This chain uses TRBV4-1 with TRBJ2-2; maybe TRBD1 (7 bases). V lost 2 bases and J 2 bases, leaving 24 bases between the germline ends. CDR1 is MGHRA and CDR2 is YSYEKL in the germline V gene. This CDR3 has 20 amino acids.

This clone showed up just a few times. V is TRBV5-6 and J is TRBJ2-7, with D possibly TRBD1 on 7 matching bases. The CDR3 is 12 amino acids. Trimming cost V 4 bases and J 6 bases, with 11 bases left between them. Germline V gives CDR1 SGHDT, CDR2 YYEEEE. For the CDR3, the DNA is TGTGCCAGCAGCGGGGGGACAGTCGAGCAGTACTTC. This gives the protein CASSGGTVEQYF.

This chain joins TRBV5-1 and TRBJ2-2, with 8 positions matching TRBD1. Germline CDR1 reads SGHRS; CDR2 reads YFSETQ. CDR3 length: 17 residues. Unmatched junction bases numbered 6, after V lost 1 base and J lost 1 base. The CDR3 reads CASSLISGQGNTGELFF. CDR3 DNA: TGCGCCAGCAGCTTGATTTCCGGACAGGGGAACACCGGGGAGCTGTTTTTT.

The CDR3 nucleotides read TGTGCCTCCGTGCTGGGGGCAATCGAGCAGTACTTC. This codes for CASVLGAIEQYF. The V gene is TRBV10-3, the J gene TRBJ2-7; possible D gene TRBD1, 6 bases. V shed 11 bases and J shed 6 bases, with 17 bases lying between them. The CDR3 spans 12 residues. Germline values: CDR1 ENHRY, CDR2 SYGVKD.

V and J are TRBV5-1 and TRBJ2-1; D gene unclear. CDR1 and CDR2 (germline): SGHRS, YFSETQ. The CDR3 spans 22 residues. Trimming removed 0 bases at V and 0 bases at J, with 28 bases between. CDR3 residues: CASSLGALLLPNDADSYNEQFF. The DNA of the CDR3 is TGCGCCAGCAGCTTGGGGGCTTTACTCCTCCCGAACGATGCAGACTCCTACAATGAGCAGTTCTTC.

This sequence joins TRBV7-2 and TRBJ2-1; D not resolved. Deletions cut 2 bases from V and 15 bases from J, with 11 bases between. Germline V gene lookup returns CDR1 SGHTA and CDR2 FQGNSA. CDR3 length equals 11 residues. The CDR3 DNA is TGTGCCAGCAGCTTACCCCAGAGGCCGTTCTTC. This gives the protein CASSLPQRPFF.